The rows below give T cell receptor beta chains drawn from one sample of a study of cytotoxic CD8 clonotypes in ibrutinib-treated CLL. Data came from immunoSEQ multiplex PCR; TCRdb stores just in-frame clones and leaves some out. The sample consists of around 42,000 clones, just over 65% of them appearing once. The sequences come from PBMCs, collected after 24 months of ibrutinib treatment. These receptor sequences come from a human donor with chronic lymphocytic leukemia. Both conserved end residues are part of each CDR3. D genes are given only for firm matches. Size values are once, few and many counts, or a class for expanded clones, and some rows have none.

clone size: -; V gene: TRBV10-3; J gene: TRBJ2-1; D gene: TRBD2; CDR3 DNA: TGTGCCATCCGTCGCGGGACGGGAGGAAGGGGTGAGCAGTTCTTC; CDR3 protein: CAIRRGTGGRGEQFF
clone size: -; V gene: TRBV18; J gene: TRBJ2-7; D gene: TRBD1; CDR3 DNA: TGTGCCAGCTCACCGACCGGGCAGGGGGTTTTCTACGAGCAGTACTTC; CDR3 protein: CASSPTGQGVFYEQYF
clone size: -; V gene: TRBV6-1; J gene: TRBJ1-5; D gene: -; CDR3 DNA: TGTGCCAGTTCCGGACAGATTAATCAGCCCCAGCATTTT; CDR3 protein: CASSGQINQPQHF
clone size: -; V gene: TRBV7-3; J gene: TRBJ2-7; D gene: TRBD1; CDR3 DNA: TGTGCCAGCAGCTTAACGGGACAGGGCGTGCAGTACTTC; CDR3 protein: CASSLTGQGVQYF
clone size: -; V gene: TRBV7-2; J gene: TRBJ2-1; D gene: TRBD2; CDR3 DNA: TGTGCCAGCAGCTTGTTAGCGGGGGGCCCCCGCAATGAGCAGTTCTTC; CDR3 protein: CASSLLAGGPRNEQFF
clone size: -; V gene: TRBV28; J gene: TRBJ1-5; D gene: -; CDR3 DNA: TGTGCCAGCAGAGAGTTGCTGGTGGAGTTGAGCAATCAGCCCCAGCATTTT; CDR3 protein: CASRELLVELSNQPQHF
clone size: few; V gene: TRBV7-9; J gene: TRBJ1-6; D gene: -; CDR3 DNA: TGTGCCAGCAGCTTAGCCGGAGATAATTCACCCCTCCACTTT; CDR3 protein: CASSLAGDNSPLHF
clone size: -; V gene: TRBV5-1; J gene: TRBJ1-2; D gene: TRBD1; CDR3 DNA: TGCGCCAGCAGCCCCGCCCCGGGACAGGGGGAATATGGCTACACCTTC; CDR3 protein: CASSPAPGQGEYGYTF
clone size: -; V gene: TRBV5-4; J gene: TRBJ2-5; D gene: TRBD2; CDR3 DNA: TGTGCCAGCAGCTTGAGAAAAGGACTAGCGGGGGGAGAGACCCAGTACTTC; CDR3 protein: CASSLRKGLAGGETQYF
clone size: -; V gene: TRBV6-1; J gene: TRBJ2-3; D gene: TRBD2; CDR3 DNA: TGTGCCAGCAGCAGACTAGCGGGAACCACAGATACGCAGTATTTT; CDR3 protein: CASSRLAGTTDTQYF
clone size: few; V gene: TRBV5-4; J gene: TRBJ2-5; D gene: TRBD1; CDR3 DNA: TGTGCCAGCAGCTCCCCCGGGACAGGGCCGGGGGAGACCCAGTACTTC; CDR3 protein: CASSSPGTGPGETQYF
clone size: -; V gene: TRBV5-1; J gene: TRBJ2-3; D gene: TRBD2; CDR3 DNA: TGCGCCAGCAGCTGGAAGCGGGGGGGTTGGACAGATACGCAGTATTTT; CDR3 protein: CASSWKRGGWTDTQYF
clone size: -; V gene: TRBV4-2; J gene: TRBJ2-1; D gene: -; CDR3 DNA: TGTGCCAGCAGCCAAGGTACCACCTCTTCCCGGGGTGAGCAGTTCTTC; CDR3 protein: CASSQGTTSSRGEQFF
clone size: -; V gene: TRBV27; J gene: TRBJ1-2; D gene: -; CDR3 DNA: TGTGCCAGCAGTTGGGGGGTTTCTAACTATGGCTACACCTTC; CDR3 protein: CASSWGVSNYGYTF
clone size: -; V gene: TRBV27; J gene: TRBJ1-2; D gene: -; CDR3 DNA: TGTGCCAGCAGTCCGACAGCTCTCGGCGGAGGCTACACCTTC; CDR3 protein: CASSPTALGGGYTF
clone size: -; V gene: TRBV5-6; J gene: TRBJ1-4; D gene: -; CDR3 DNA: TGTGCCAGCAGCGGTGACGCAGGGGCTCATAATGAAAAACTGTTTTTT; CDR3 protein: CASSGDAGAHNEKLFF
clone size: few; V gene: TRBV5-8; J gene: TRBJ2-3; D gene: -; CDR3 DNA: TGTGCCAGCAGCTTCAGCACAGATACGCAGTATTTT; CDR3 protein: CASSFSTDTQYF
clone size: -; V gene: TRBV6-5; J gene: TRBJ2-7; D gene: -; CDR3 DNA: TGTGCCAGCAGTTACTCCAGCCCGGGAGCCTACGAGCAGTACTTC; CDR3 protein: CASSYSSPGAYEQYF
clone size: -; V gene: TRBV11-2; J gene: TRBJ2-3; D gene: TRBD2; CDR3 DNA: TGTGCCAGCAGCGTAACTAGTAATAAGACTAGCCGATACACAGATACGCAGTATTTT; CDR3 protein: CASSVTSNKTSRYTDTQYF
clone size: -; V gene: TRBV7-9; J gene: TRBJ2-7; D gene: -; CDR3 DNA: TGTGCCAGCAGCGAAATGCCCACCTACGAGCAGTACTTC; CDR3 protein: CASSEMPTYEQYF
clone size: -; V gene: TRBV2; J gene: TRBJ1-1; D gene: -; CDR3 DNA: TGTGCCAGCAGTTCGGACTCGCCAAGTCTGGCTTTCTTT; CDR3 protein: CASSSDSPSLAFF
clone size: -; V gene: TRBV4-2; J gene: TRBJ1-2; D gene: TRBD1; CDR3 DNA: TGTGCCAGCAGTTTTACAGGGGTTGGCTACACCTTC; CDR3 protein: CASSFTGVGYTF
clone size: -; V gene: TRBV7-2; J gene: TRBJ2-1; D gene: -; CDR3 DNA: TGTGCCAGCAGCTCGTTCAGCTCGGATTACAATGAGCAGTTCTTC; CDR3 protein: CASSSFSSDYNEQFF
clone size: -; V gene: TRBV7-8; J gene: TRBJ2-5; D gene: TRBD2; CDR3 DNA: TGTGCCAGCAGCTTAGAGCTAGCGGGAGAGACCCAGTACTTC; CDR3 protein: CASSLELAGETQYF
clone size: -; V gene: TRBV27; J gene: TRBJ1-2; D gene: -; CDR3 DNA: TGTGCCAGCAGTTCTACAGGTCCCTATGGCTACACCTTC; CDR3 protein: CASSSTGPYGYTF
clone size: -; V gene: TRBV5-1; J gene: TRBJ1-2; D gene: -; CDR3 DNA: TGCGCCAGCAGCCCTAACCCCCCGGGATACCCAGCAAACGCATACTATGGCTACACCTTC; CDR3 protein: CASSPNPPGYPANAYYGYTF
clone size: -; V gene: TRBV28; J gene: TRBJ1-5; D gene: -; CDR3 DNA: TGTGCCAGCAGTACCACAAGGAAACAGCCCCAGCATTTT; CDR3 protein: CASSTTRKQPQHF
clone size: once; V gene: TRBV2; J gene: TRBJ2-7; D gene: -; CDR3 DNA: TGTGCCAGCAGTCGGGGGCTGGGAGGCGAGCAGTACTTC; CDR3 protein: CASSRGLGGEQYF
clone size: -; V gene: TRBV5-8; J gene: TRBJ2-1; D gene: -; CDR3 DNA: TGTGCCAGCAGCTTGTTAAAGGTGCGCAATGAGCAGTTCTTC; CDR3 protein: CASSLLKVRNEQFF
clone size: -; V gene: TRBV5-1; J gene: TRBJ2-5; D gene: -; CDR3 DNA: TGCGCCAGCAGCTTACCAAGCGGGGAGACCCAGTACTTC; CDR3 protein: CASSLPSGETQYF
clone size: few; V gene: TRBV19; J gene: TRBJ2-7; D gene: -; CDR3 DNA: TGTGCCAGTAGGAGTGGTAACTACCCCTACGAGCAGTACTTC; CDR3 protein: CASRSGNYPYEQYF
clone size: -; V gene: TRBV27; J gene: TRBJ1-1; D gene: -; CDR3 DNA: TGTGCCAGCAGCCCTCAAAGTTACACTGAAGCTTTCTTT; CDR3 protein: CASSPQSYTEAFF
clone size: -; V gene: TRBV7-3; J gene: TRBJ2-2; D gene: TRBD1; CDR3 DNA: TGTGCCAGCAGCATAGGACAGGGCAACACCGGGGAGCTGTTTTTT; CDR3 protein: CASSIGQGNTGELFF
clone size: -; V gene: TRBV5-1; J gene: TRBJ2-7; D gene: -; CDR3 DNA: TGCGCCAGCAGCTTGCTTACGGGGAAGACCTACGAGCAGTACTTC; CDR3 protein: CASSLLTGKTYEQYF
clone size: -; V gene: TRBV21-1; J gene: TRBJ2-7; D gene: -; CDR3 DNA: TGTGCCAGCAGCAAAGCGCGAACAGGGAATCCCTACGAGCAGTACTTC; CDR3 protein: CASSKARTGNPYEQYF
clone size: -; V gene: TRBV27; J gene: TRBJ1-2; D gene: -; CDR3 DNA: TGTGCCAGCAGTTTGTCCCGGGATTTCTATGGCTACACCTTC; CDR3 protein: CASSLSRDFYGYTF
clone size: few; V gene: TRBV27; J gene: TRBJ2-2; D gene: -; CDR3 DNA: TGTGCCAGCAGTTTGAGAATGACGGGTTCCGGGGAGCTGTTTTTT; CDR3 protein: CASSLRMTGSGELFF
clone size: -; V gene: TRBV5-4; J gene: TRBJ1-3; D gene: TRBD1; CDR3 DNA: TGTGCCAGCAGCGGCGACAGGGGCCGTGGAAACACCATATATTTT; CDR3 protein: CASSGDRGRGNTIYF
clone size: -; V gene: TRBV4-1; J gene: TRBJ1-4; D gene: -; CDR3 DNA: TGCGCCAGCAGCCTTGGTAGTAGCCAAGCGAGCGAAAAACTGTTTTTT; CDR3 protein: CASSLGSSQASEKLFF
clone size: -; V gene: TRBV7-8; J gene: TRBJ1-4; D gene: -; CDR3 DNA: TGTGCCAGCAGCTTAGTGGGGAGCCTACAAGAAAAACTGTTTTTT; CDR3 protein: CASSLVGSLQEKLFF
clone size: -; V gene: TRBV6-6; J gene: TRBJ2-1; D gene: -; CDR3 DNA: TGTGCCAGCAGTTCCACAGGGAGCTCCTACAATGAGCAGTTCTTC; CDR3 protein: CASSSTGSSYNEQFF
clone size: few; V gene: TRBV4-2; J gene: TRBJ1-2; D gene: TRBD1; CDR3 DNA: TGTGCCAGCAGCCAAGCCGGGACAGGGGGACGCCTGAGGGATGGCTACACCTTC; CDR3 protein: CASSQAGTGGRLRDGYTF
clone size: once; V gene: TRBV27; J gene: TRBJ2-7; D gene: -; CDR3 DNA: TGTGCCAGCAGTCCGCAGACCCGGACCTACGAGCAGTACTTC; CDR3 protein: CASSPQTRTYEQYF
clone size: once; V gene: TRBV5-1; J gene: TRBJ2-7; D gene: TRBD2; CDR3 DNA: TGCGCCAGCAGCGGGAGCGGGAGTGTTGGGTTTTACGAGCAGTACTTC; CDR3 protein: CASSGSGSVGFYEQYF
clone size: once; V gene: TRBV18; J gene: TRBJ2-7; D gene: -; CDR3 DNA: TGTGCCAGCTCACCGGAAAGGATATCCTACGAGCAGTACTTC; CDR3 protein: CASSPERISYEQYF
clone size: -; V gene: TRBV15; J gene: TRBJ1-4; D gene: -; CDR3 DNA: TGTGCCACCAGCAGAAGGGATAGTGAAAAACTGTTTTTT; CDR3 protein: CATSRRDSEKLFF
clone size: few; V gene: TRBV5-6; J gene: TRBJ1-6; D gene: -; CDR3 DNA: TGTGCCAGCAGCTTCGGAAGTTTACTTAATTCACCCCTCCACTTT; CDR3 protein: CASSFGSLLNSPLHF
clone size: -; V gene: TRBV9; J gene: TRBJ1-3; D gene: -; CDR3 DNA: TGTGCCAGCAGCGTAGCGTTGGGCAGGGGCTCTGGAAACACCATATATTTT; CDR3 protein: CASSVALGRGSGNTIYF
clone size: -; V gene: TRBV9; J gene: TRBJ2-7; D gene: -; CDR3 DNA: TGTGCCAGCAGCGTACTGGGATCGGTCGGAGAGCAGTACTTC; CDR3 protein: CASSVLGSVGEQYF
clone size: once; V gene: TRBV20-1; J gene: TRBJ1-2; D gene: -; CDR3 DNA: TGCAGTGCTTCTAGAGGACCGGGGTTCGCCTTC; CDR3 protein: CSASRGPGFAF